This T cell receptor (beta chain) emerged from a study of blood T cells in healthy people across ages (dated by TCRdb to between 2014 and 2016). About the study as a whole: In model experiments, template switching captured roughly one uniquely barcoded TCR beta cDNA molecule for every two T cells. Age-related changes in TCR beta repertoire diversity were measured in the study by deep sequencing normalized with unique cDNA molecular identifiers. Donors were grouped into four age groups: young (average approximately 15 years), middle-aged (around 39), aged (roughly 67) and long-lived (approximately 82). Donors of different ages were randomly distributed across sequencing lanes to avoid experimental bias. For two donors (one aged 18 to 30 and one aged 80 or older), the study analyzed two additional independent replicas of 1 million unique cDNA reads from the same blood draw.

Between the V and J ends, shortened by 5 bases and 2 bases respectively, the junction contains 17 bases. The germline V gene (reference sequence) specifies SEHNR as CDR1 and FQNEAQ as CDR2. The cysteine opens and the phenylalanine closes a CDR3 of 16 amino acids. The retained sequence is limited to the CDR3, 48 bases, with the frame set at the first base. The library was built by means of 5' RACE. Instrument used: Illumina HiSeq 2500. A second about 6 to 11 cycle PCR used a sample-barcoded 5' primer and a J-beta primer mix. A template-switch 5' adaptor carrying 12 random nucleotides introduced a unique molecular identifier onto each TCR beta cDNA molecule. Each sample yielded at least 3 million CDR3-containing paired-end reads. The Mint cDNA synthesis kit, primed by a TRBC-specific oligonucleotide, was used to synthesize first-strand cDNA from all RNA. After uracil-DNA glycosylase treatment, a first 18-cycle PCR used universal primers M1SS and BC2_uni_R on all cDNA. From the authors' description of their analysis: For normalization, 1 million high-quality reads, each with a distinct molecular identifier, were randomly selected from each sample. Reads sharing molecular identifiers were discarded rather than binned into consensus sequences. CDR3 identification, clonotype clustering and error correction used MiTCR with a Q25 quality threshold and the strictest error-elimination algorithm. A nonparametric unseen species model using Euler transformation provided a lower-bound estimate of total TCR beta diversity. TCRdb reprocessed the public reads (quality trimming at Q25 with fastp, clone calling with MiXCR) and kept in-frame beta chains. One record per CDR3 amino acid sequence lists the most common genes and DNA. For this entry, the V and J calls and clone size follow TCRdb and not the study's own pipeline. Here the sample has 1.5 million to 2 million distinct CDR3 sequences; around 35% occur a single time. Over 9% of the sample is taken by the ten largest.

Regarding this clonotype: No antigen is known for it. No base qualities exist here, and no much larger clone lies one base off it.

Study-wide findings and limitations: The percentage of naive T cells measured by flow cytometry correlated strongly with observed TCR beta diversity. Estimates of total diversity from one million sequenced T cells were regarded as lower bounds and underestimates. Because the CMV infection status of the donors was unknown, age-related changes in expanded clonotypes may potentially have been confounded. Observed TCR beta diversity per million T cells fell roughly linearly with age, and a significant reduction was already apparent by age approximately 40. Compared with the aged group, the long-lived group had more naive CD4+ T cells, fewer expanded clones and increased TCR diversity, suggesting age selection. Conclusive comparison of naive and antigen-experienced compartments was prevented by the profiling of bulk unsorted PBMCs.

The donors were about 40 Caucasian individuals from Russia, aged 6 to 90 years, who were systemically healthy. Around 10 milliliters of peripheral blood were drawn from each donor into EDTA-treated Vacutainer tubes. Ficoll-Paque density-gradient centrifugation was used to isolate PBMCs, with at least 7 million per sample. Total RNA was extracted from PBMCs with Trizol reagent, with at least 6 micrograms obtained per sample. For every donor, flow cytometry on a PBMC aliquot measured the percentage of naive CD45RAhigh/CD27high T cells. The sequence is built from TRBV7-9 and TRBJ2-3, with TRBD2 tentatively as D gene (6 bases match). The sample comprised blood. This clonotype was obtained from a woman younger than 45 in good health. The DNA is TGTGCCAGCAGCGTTAGCGGTATACGATTCACAGATACGCAGTATTTT. This sequence encodes CASSVSGIRFTDTQYF. The full variable domain, with segments outside the CDR3 supplied by the reference TRBV7-9 and TRBJ2-3 proteins, appears as DTGVSQNPRHKITKRGQNVTFRCDPISEHNRLYWYRQTLGQGPEFLTYFQNEAQLEKSRLLSDRFSAERPKGSFSTLEIQRTEQGDSAMYLCASSVSGIRFTDTQYFGPGTRLTVL.